This T cell receptor beta chain was found in a study of immune characterization of retroperitoneal liposarcoma. TCRdb recomputed calls from the PCR reads with MiXCR, one row per CDR3 protein. The sample has more than 15,000 distinct CDR3 sequences; 37% are singletons. The germline gives CDR1 SGHNT, CDR2 YENEEA. This CDR3 region has 14 residues. Trimming removed 6 bases from V and 10 bases from J, with 19 bases in between. This clonotype was detected many times. This TCR came from a male donor with retroperitoneal liposarcoma. The sample consisted of blood. This chain uses TRBV11-3 with TRBJ2-1; perhaps TRBD1 as D (6 bases). DNA of the CDR3: TGTGCCAGCAGTCCCAGGGGCAGTGACTACGAGCAGTTCTTC. This translates into CASSPRGSDYEQFF.